Each of the 30 T cell receptor beta chains below was sequenced from the same sample in a study of cytomegalovirus exposure and HLA in healthy donors. The primer mix had 60 Vbeta and 13 Jbeta primers. The method was immunoSEQ multiplex PCR; TCRdb's version includes in-frame clones alone and lacks a portion of them. In the table there are some 150,000 clones, 79% of which are singletons. Sequencing was performed on PBMCs. These receptors originate from a woman aged 45-60 years in good health and CMV-seronegative.

The CDR3 sequence is CASSQDLDEGSSGANVLTF. CDR3 DNA: TGCGCCAGCAGCCAAGATCTTGACGAGGGAAGCTCTGGGGCCAACGTCCTGACTTTC. The V call is TRBV4-3, the J call TRBJ2-6; tentatively, D is TRBD2 (5 bases). The V and J ends lost 0 bases and 0 bases respectively, with 15 bases between them. The CDR3 is 19 amino acids. The germline gives CDR1 LGHNA, CDR2 YSLEER.

This chain uses TRBV5-8 with TRBJ1-2; TRBD1 is a possible D gene (5 bases). The V end lost 0 bases, the J end lost 2 bases, and 17 bases lay between the germline ends. Germline assignment: CDR1 SGHTS and CDR2 YDEGEE. The CDR3 contains 17 residues. As DNA, the CDR3 is TGTGCCAGCAGCTTGGCCGGGGGAGGGGCCGCCAACTATGGCTACACCTTC. This gives the protein CASSLAGGGAANYGYTF.

The CDR3 protein is CASSQGDLRANYGYTF. DNA of the CDR3: TGCGCCAGCAGCCAAGGGGATTTGCGGGCGAACTATGGCTACACCTTC. V is TRBV4-1 and J is TRBJ1-2; no clear D. The germline CDR1 and CDR2 sequences are MGHRA and YSYEKL. V was cut by 1 base and J by 2 bases, with 14 bases left in between. The CDR3 has 16 residues.

CDR3 protein: CASSEAWPRGEKLFF. CDR3 DNA sequence: TGTGCCAGCAGTGAAGCGTGGCCACGGGGGGAAAAACTGTTTTTT. This chain connects TRBV6-1 to TRBJ1-4; possibly TRBD1 for D (5 bases). V was cut by 0 bases and J by 8 bases, with 13 bases left in between. The CDR3 sequence is 15 residues long. CDR1 MNHNS and CDR2 SASEGT come from the germline V gene.

The chain joins TRBV7-2 to TRBJ2-7; D remains ambiguous. Germline V gives CDR1 SGHTA, CDR2 FQGNSA. CDR3 length: 14 residues. The germline V and J ends were trimmed by 1 base and 1 base, with 8 bases remaining between them. CDR3 nucleotides: TGTGCCAGCAGCTTAGAACGGTTTTCCTACGAGCAGTACTTC. This codes for CASSLERFSYEQYF. Based on the CDR3 plus reference TRBV7-2 and TRBJ2-7, the full variable domain is GAGVSQSPSNKVTEKGKDVELRCDPISGHTALYWYRQSLGQGLEFLIYFQGNSAPDKSGLPSDRFSAERTGGSVSTLTIQRTQQEDSAVYLCASSLERFSYEQYFGPGTRLTVT.

This clone was recorded once. The rearrangement links TRBV20-1 to TRBJ2-3; TRBD1 might be the D (6 bases). The germline V and J ends were trimmed by 5 bases and 6 bases, with 9 bases remaining between them. Looked up from germline, CDR1 is DFQATT and CDR2 is SNEGSKA (reference sequence). The CDR3 is 11 amino acids. The chain's CDR3 is CSAQGSDTQYF. CDR3 in DNA: TGCAGTGCTCAGGGGTCCGATACGCAGTATTTT.

This clone was seen only a few times. V usage is TRBV7-9 and J usage is TRBJ1-2; no clear D gene. CDR1 is SEHNR and CDR2 is FQNEAQ in the germline V gene (reference sequence). Deletions cut 4 bases from V and 3 bases from J, with 9 bases between. The CDR3 runs to 13 residues. The DNA of the CDR3 is TGTGCCAGCAGCTCCGGCGGGGACTATGGCTACACCTTC. Translating gives CASSSGGDYGYTF.

V gene TRBV5-5 combines with J gene TRBJ2-1; 7 bases map to TRBD2. Trimming cost V 0 bases and J 4 bases; bases outside gene matches: 1. CDR1 and CDR2 from the germline V gene are SGHKS and YYEKEE (reference sequence). The CDR3 runs to 14 residues. The CDR3 DNA sequence: TGTGCCAGCAGCTTGGGGGGGGGATACAATGAGCAGTTCTTC. It specifies CASSLGGGYNEQFF.

The J gene is TRBJ1-1, the V gene TRBV29-1; 7 nucleotides align to TRBD1. Germline CDR1 is SQVTM and CDR2 is ANQGSEA. The CDR3 contains 16 residues. The trim removed 4 bases at V and 4 bases at J, leaving 15 bases unmatched. CDR3 DNA: TGCAGCGTTGGAGCACGTAGTACAGGGGTGGTCACTGAAGCTTTCTTT. Protein sequence: CSVGARSTGVVTEAFF.

The chain couples TRBV6-1 to TRBJ1-3; weak D call: TRBD1 (5 bases). V was trimmed by 7 bases and J by 2 bases, leaving 15 bases between them. Germline-derived CDR1 and CDR2 are MNHNS and SASEGT. The CDR3 totals 15 residues. DNA of the CDR3: TGTGCCAGCACCGAAGGAGACAGAGCTGGAAACACCATATATTTT. The encoded protein is CASTEGDRAGNTIYF.

To note about this clone: One junction end does not reproduce the germline sequence, and a read error may be involved. This chain connects TRBV7-7 to TRBJ2-1; 11 bases fit TRBD1. CDR3 length: 17 amino acids. Germline V gene data show CDR1 as SSHAT and CDR2 as FNYEAQ (reference sequence). Here the CDR3 reads CASSLGGGQGVGNEQFF. As DNA, the CDR3 is TGTGCTAGCAGCTTAGGAGGGGGACAGGGGGTCGGGAATGAGCAGTTCTTC.

For this clone: Germline and junction disagree at one end, which may indicate a read error. The chain uses TRBV7-6 and TRBJ2-2, with 11 nucleotides matching TRBD2. The germline gives CDR1 SGHVS, CDR2 FNYEAQ. CDR3 length equals 15 residues. CDR3: CASSLAGGNTGELFF. CDR3 nucleotide sequence: TGTGCCAGCAGCCTAGCGGGGGGGAACACCGGGGAGCTGTTTTTT.

The rearrangement joins TRBV7-9 to TRBJ2-1, with D possibly matching TRBD2 (7 bases). Germline V gene lookup returns CDR1 SEHNR and CDR2 FQNEAQ (reference sequence). This CDR3 has 16 residues. Trimming cost V 5 bases and J 7 bases, with 21 bases left between them. CDR3 protein: CASSPRGGGDGNEQFF. CDR3 nucleotides: TGTGCCAGCAGCCCGAGGGGGGGCGGTGATGGAAATGAGCAGTTCTTC.

For this clone: The junction departs from the called germline gene at one end, perhaps through a read error. Additional DNA sequences in this sample encode the identical CDR3. J is TRBJ2-7 and V is TRBV9, with D possibly being TRBD1 (7 bases). Per the germline V gene, CDR1 is SGDLS and CDR2 is YYNGEE. The CDR3 loop spans 14 amino acids. CDR3 in DNA: TGTGCTAGCAGCCCCCGGGGCAGGGGGGAAGAGCAGTACTTC. This translates into CASSPRGRGEEQYF.

This sequence joins TRBV9 and TRBJ1-1, with a tentative D call TRBD1 (6 bases). The germline V gene has CDR1 SGDLS and CDR2 YYNGEE. There are 15 residues in the CDR3. Trimming shortened V by 0 bases and J by 0 bases, and 9 bases separated the two germline ends. CDR3 coding DNA: TGTGCCAGCAGCGTAGATGGACAGCTGAACACTGAAGCTTTCTTT. The encoded protein is CASSVDGQLNTEAFF.

The rearrangement links TRBV18 to TRBJ1-5; 8 positions match TRBD1. In germline, CDR1 is KGHSH, CDR2 LQKENI. The V and J ends lost 3 bases and 2 bases, in that order; junction bases with no gene match: 9. The length of the CDR3 is 17 residues. CDR3 in DNA: TGTGCCAGCTCACCTAGTCAGGGGGCATATGGCAATCAGCCCCAGCATTTT. Translating gives CASSPSQGAYGNQPQHF.

The chain is built from TRBV28 and TRBJ2-1, with 9 bases matching TRBD2. V lost 4 bases to trimming and J lost 2 bases; unmatched junction nucleotides: 6. Germline CDR1 reads MDHEN; CDR2 reads SYDVKM. The CDR3 runs 16 residues. The CDR3 protein is CASSSPTSGAYNEQFF. The CDR3 DNA sequence: TGTGCCAGCAGTTCCCCGACTAGCGGAGCCTACAATGAGCAGTTCTTC.

This clone has more than one count but fewer than ten. The V call is TRBV27, the J call TRBJ1-6; the match to TRBD1 covers 12 bases. V lost 6 bases to trimming and J lost 7 bases; unmatched junction nucleotides: 10. CDR1 and CDR2 (germline): MNHEY, SMNVEV (reference sequence). The CDR3 sequence is 17 residues long. CDR3 sequence reads: CASRTGDRGLKNSPLHF. The DNA for the CDR3 is TGTGCCAGCAGAACCGGGGACAGGGGGCTAAAGAATTCACCCCTCCACTTT.

The CDR3 DNA follows: TGTGCCAGCAGCAACTCTCAGGGATCGAGCAAAAACATTCAGTACTTC. Its translation is CASSNSQGSSKNIQYF. The V call is TRBV27, the J call TRBJ2-4; perhaps TRBD1 as D (5 bases). Germline-derived CDR1 and CDR2 are MNHEY and SMNVEV (reference sequence). The CDR3 covers 16 residues. Trimming took off 6 bases at V and 3 bases at J, with 18 bases between the two ends.

The rearrangement links TRBV5-1 to TRBJ2-1; TRBD2 matches at 10 bases. Germline trimming cut 4 bases from V and 2 bases from J; bases unmatched to any gene: 9. There are 17 residues in the CDR3. Germline CDR1 reads SGHRS; CDR2 reads YFSETQ. The CDR3 reads CASSNIAGGWTYNEQFF. CDR3 in DNA: TGCGCCAGCAGCAATATAGCGGGAGGTTGGACCTACAATGAGCAGTTCTTC.

This clone was seen a handful of times. This chain uses TRBV18 with TRBJ1-5, with D tentatively TRBD1 (5 bases). The CDR3 has 16 amino acids. Trimming shortened V by 3 bases and J by 0 bases, and 12 bases separated the two germline ends. Germline V gives CDR1 KGHSH, CDR2 LQKENI. In DNA, the CDR3 is TGTGCCAGCTCACCTTTCGGGGGTTATAGCAATCAGCCCCAGCATTTT. Protein sequence: CASSPFGGYSNQPQHF.

This clone was observed a single time. The rearrangement joins TRBV5-1 to TRBJ2-7; D not certain. There are 16 residues in the CDR3. CDR1 and CDR2 (germline): SGHRS, YFSETQ. Trimming shortened V by 0 bases and J by 10 bases, and 23 bases separated the two germline ends. The CDR3 nucleotides read TGCGCCAGCAGCTTGGAAGGCAGACCTACGAGTAGAGGACAGTACTTC. As protein: CASSLEGRPTSRGQYF.

The CDR3 DNA reads as TGTGCCAGCAGCTTAGTGGGTCAGGGGAACACCGGGGAGCTGTTTTTT. Protein sequence: CASSLVGQGNTGELFF. This chain connects TRBV11-3 to TRBJ2-2; D perhaps matches TRBD1 (5 bases). Germline CDR1 SGHNT, CDR2 YENEEA. The CDR3 extends over 16 amino acids. Trimming shortened V by 1 base and J by 1 base, and 10 bases separated the two germline ends.

This chain uses TRBV11-2 with TRBJ2-5, with 8 bases identical to TRBD2. The junction had 10 bases not matched to a gene; V was cut back by 2 bases and J by 2 bases. The germline gives CDR1 SGHAT, CDR2 FQNNGV. The CDR3 consists of 17 residues. The DNA of the CDR3 is TGTGCCAGCAGCTTATTTTCGGGACTAGGGGGGCAAGAGACCCAGTACTTC. This encodes CASSLFSGLGGQETQYF.

The V and J genes are TRBV10-3 and TRBJ1-5, with D perhaps TRBD1 (6 bases). Germline V gives CDR1 ENHRY, CDR2 SYGVKD. This CDR3 is 12 amino acids long. The ends were cut back, 3 bases at V and 6 bases at J, with 6 bases in the middle. The CDR3 coding sequence is TGTGCCATCAGTGAAGGGGGTCAGCCCCAGCATTTT. This codes for CAISEGGQPQHF.

The chain links TRBV5-1 to TRBJ1-4, with D hard to call. Deletions cut 0 bases from V and 0 bases from J, with 6 bases between. CDR1 is SGHRS, CDR2 YFSETQ, per germline. The CDR3 loop spans 15 amino acids. The CDR3 loop is CASSLGHATNEKLFF. For the CDR3, the DNA is TGCGCCAGCAGCTTGGGGCATGCAACTAATGAAAAACTGTTTTTT.

The gene calls are TRBV4-2 and TRBJ1-5; no clear D gene. Trimming shortened V by 1 base and J by 5 bases, and 6 bases separated the two germline ends. Looked up from germline, CDR1 is LGHNA and CDR2 is YNFKEQ. The CDR3 extends over 13 amino acids. In DNA form, the CDR3 reads TGTGCCAGCAGCCAAGGTCAGGATCAGCCCCAGCATTTT. Amino acids: CASSQGQDQPQHF.

The DNA for the CDR3 is TGTGCCAGCAGCTCAAGGACTAGGGCGGAGCTGTTTTTT. Translation gives CASSSRTRAELFF. This chain uses TRBV7-9 with TRBJ2-2, with 7 bases identical to TRBD2. Germline CDR1 is SEHNR and CDR2 is FQNEAQ (reference sequence). This CDR3 region has 13 residues. V trimming: 4 bases; J trimming: 10 bases; junction bases outside the gene matches: 6.

The chain has TRBV5-5 and TRBJ1-2, with D possibly being TRBD1 (6 bases). Germline-derived CDR1 and CDR2 are SGHKS and YYEKEE (reference sequence). CDR3 size: 14 residues. Trimming removed 0 bases from V and 3 bases from J, with 9 bases in between. The DNA for the CDR3 is TGTGCCAGCAGCTTGGGTCCAGGGGACTATGGCTACACCTTC. It yields the protein CASSLGPGDYGYTF.

This clone was recorded only once. In nucleotides, the CDR3 is TGTGCCAGCAGTTCAACCACAGGGATGAACACTGAAGCTTTCTTT. Its protein product is CASSSTTGMNTEAFF. This chain connects TRBV7-8 to TRBJ1-1; perhaps TRBD1 as D (6 bases). V shed 6 bases and J shed 0 bases, with 14 bases lying between them. The CDR3 runs to 15 residues. CDR1 is SGHVS, CDR2 FQNEAQ, per germline.